These 21 T cell receptor beta chains were sequenced from one sample in a study of identical twins. TCRdb ran MiXCR on the 5' RACE reads and lists one entry per CDR3 protein. The table includes around 690,000 distinct CDR3 sequences, 21% detected once. This sample also belongs to another study, concerning T cells expressing NK-cell markers.

Sample: PBMCs. The receptors here all came from a woman aged 18-35 years in good health.

CDR3 residues: CASRGDLAGAVTYEQYF. DNA for the CDR3: TGTGCCAGCAGGGGGGACCTAGCGGGGGCGGTTACCTACGAGCAGTACTTC. The J gene is TRBJ2-7, the V gene TRBV6-1; 10 bases align to TRBD2. Germline loops: CDR1 MNHNS, CDR2 SASEGT. V shed 6 bases and J 2 bases; nucleotides not matched to a gene: 13. The CDR3 runs 17 residues.

This chain connects TRBV29-1 to TRBJ2-1; D is possibly TRBD1 (5 bases). The V gene's germline CDR1 is SQVTM and CDR2 ANQGSEA. The CDR3 spans 12 residues. Trimming pared 5 bases from V and 5 bases from J, leaving 10 bases between. CDR3 protein: CSVSLTDNEQFF. The CDR3 bases are TGCAGCGTTAGCCTGACAGACAATGAGCAGTTCTTC.

The V gene is TRBV27, the J gene TRBJ2-1, with D unclear. V dropped 3 bases and J dropped 15 bases, with 15 bases sitting between them. The length of the CDR3 is 12 residues. CDR1 is MNHEY, CDR2 SMNVEV, per germline (reference sequence). The CDR3 region has the DNA TGTGCCAGCAGTTTGGATCGCCACCAGGTGTTCTTC. Its translation is CASSLDRHQVFF.

This clonotype has more than one count but fewer than ten. This chain links TRBV10-3 with TRBJ2-1, with D perhaps TRBD2 (6 bases). Germline V gene lookup returns CDR1 ENHRY and CDR2 SYGVKD. This CDR3 region has 14 residues. Trimming stripped 6 bases from V and 6 bases from J, with 15 bases between. The CDR3 here is CAISRDSPLNEQFF. In nucleotides, the CDR3 is TGTGCCATCAGCCGGGACTCCCCCCTCAATGAGCAGTTCTTC.

The rearrangement links TRBV12-3 or TRBV12-4 to TRBJ2-1; possibly TRBD1 for D (5 bases). V lost 3 bases and J lost 12, with 27 bases in between. The CDR3 runs to 17 residues. The CDR3 sequence is CASSFEPRNRRRQGQFF. CDR3 sequence (DNA): TGTGCCAGCAGTTTTGAACCCCGAAATCGACGACGGCAGGGGCAGTTCTTC.

The rearrangement joins TRBV5-1 to TRBJ2-2, with 8 bases lining up with TRBD1. The length of the CDR3 is 14 residues. Germline V gene sequence: CDR1 SGHRS, CDR2 YFSETQ. J was trimmed by 4 bases and V by 7 bases; bases with no gene match: 6. The CDR3 DNA sequence: TGCGCCAGCGGGTCTACAGGGGGCACCGGGGAGCTGTTTTTT. It encodes CASGSTGGTGELFF.

Many counts were recorded for this clonotype. This chain connects TRBV10-1 to TRBJ2-4, with a possible D match to TRBD2 (5 bases). CDR3 length equals 16 residues. V was cut by 5 bases and J by 1 base, with 15 bases left in between. The germline V gene has CDR1 WNHNN and CDR2 SYGVQD (reference sequence). CDR3 coding DNA: TGCGCCAGCAGTTCGGGCCGGGAAGGCGCCAAAAACATTCAGTACTTC. It is translated as CASSSGREGAKNIQYF.

This clonotype has a count of ten or more. The chain links TRBV3-1 to TRBJ2-5; D might be TRBD2 (5 bases). This CDR3 has 14 residues. CDR1 and CDR2 (germline): LGHDT, YNNKEL (reference sequence). The germline V and J ends were trimmed by 4 bases and 5 bases, with 14 bases remaining between them. CDR3: CASSLLDYGETQYF. Written as DNA, the CDR3 is TGTGCCAGCAGCCTCCTTGACTACGGGGAGACCCAGTACTTC.

The chain joins TRBV2 to TRBJ2-7; no reliable D call. This CDR3 region has 13 residues. Germline lookup yields CDR1 SNHLY and CDR2 FYNNEI. With 10 bases removed from V and 7 bases from J, the gap between germline ends came to 20 bases. CDR3 DNA: TGTGCCACCATACCGGACGGACCTTGGGAGCAGTACTTC. Amino acid sequence: CATIPDGPWEQYF.

There are a few counts of this clonotype. The rearrangement links TRBV20-1 to TRBJ2-7; 8 nucleotides match TRBD1. Germline-derived CDR1 and CDR2 are DFQATT and SNEGSKA (reference sequence). V was clipped by 6 bases and J by 2 bases; unmatched bases: 6. This CDR3 is built from 13 residues. CDR3 DNA: TGCAGTGCGCGGACAGGGAACACCTACGAGCAGTACTTC. Translated, it gives CSARTGNTYEQYF.

There are a few counts of this clonotype. V and J are TRBV20-1 and TRBJ1-1; the match to TRBD1 covers 7 bases. In germline, CDR1 is DFQATT, CDR2 SNEGSKA (reference sequence). V lost 6 bases to trimming and J lost 1 base; unmatched junction nucleotides: 2. This CDR3 has 12 amino acids. The CDR3: CSAGTENTEAFF. CDR3 DNA: TGCAGTGCAGGGACAGAGAACACTGAAGCTTTCTTT.

This clonotype was recorded only once. V and J are TRBV4-3 and TRBJ2-1; a weak D match, TRBD1 (5 bases). V dropped 0 bases and J dropped 1 base, with 10 bases sitting between them. The germline gives CDR1 LGHNA, CDR2 YSLEER. This CDR3 spans 16 amino acids. CDR3 region: CASSQDIAGSYNEQFF. CDR3 sequence (DNA): TGCGCCAGCAGCCAAGATATAGCAGGGTCCTACAATGAGCAGTTCTTC.

CDR3 sequence: CASSLGSSSAGTDTQYF. The CDR3 bases are TGTGCCAGCAGCTTAGGATCCAGTAGCGCTGGCACAGATACGCAGTATTTT. The J gene is TRBJ2-3, the V gene TRBV11-3; the D gene is possibly TRBD2 (5 bases). The germline CDR1 and CDR2 sequences are SGHNT and YENEEA. The CDR3 length is 17 residues. V was clipped by 1 base and J by 1 base, with 15 bases between them.

This clonotype was seen only a few times. The J gene is TRBJ2-2, the V gene TRBV9; D gene ambiguous. The CDR3 totals 13 residues. Per the germline V gene, CDR1 is SGDLS and CDR2 is YYNGEE. Trimming removed 0 bases from V and 4 bases from J, with 4 bases in between. CDR3 DNA sequence: TGTGCCAGCAGCGTAGGGGTCACCGGGGAGCTGTTTTTT. Translated: CASSVGVTGELFF.

The J gene is TRBJ2-1, the V gene TRBV7-6; unclear D gene. The germline gives CDR1 SGHVS, CDR2 FNYEAQ. V lost 3 bases, J lost 7 bases, and 10 bases lay in between. This CDR3 is 13 amino acids long. CDR3 region: CASSFQGANEQFF. DNA for the CDR3: TGTGCCAGCAGCTTTCAAGGAGCGAATGAGCAGTTCTTC.

This clonotype appeared a few times. The rearrangement links TRBV29-1 to TRBJ2-7; TRBD1 matches at 10 bases. The CDR3 loop spans 17 amino acids. Per germline, CDR1 SQVTM and CDR2 ANQGSEA. V was clipped by 6 bases and J by 3 bases; unmatched bases: 17. The CDR3 nucleotides are TGCAGCGTAGGCTACACGGGATGGCGGGACAGGGGCTACGAGCAGTACTTC. This sequence encodes CSVGYTGWRDRGYEQYF.

In this sample, this clonotype turned up a few times. This chain uses TRBV15 with TRBJ1-5, with 8 bases aligning to TRBD1. Trimming at V came to 0 bases and at J to 5 bases, leaving 9 bases not matched to a gene. CDR1 is LNHNV, CDR2 YYDKDF, per germline (reference sequence). The CDR3 is made up of 17 amino acids. The DNA for the CDR3 is TGTGCCACCAGCAGAGATCTAGCAGGGGGCATTTATCAGCCCCAGCATTTT. This encodes CATSRDLAGGIYQPQHF.

The chain carries TRBV30 and TRBJ2-4; D tentatively fits TRBD1 or TRBD2 (5 bases each). Germline CDR1 GTSNPN, CDR2 SVGIG (reference sequence). The ends were cut back, 0 bases at V and 10 bases at J, with 10 bases in the middle. The CDR3 is 12 amino acids. In DNA form, the CDR3 reads TGTGCCTGGAGTGTAGGCGAGGGGATTCAGTACTTC. Translation gives CAWSVGEGIQYF.

This clonotype was observed a few times. V usage is TRBV20-1 and J usage is TRBJ2-1; tentatively, D is TRBD2 (6 bases). The CDR3 runs 18 residues. CDR1 DFQATT and CDR2 SNEGSKA come from the germline V gene (reference sequence). V dropped 1 base and J dropped 6 bases, with 25 bases sitting between them. The CDR3 DNA reads as TGCAGTGCTAGAGTAGTTGAGGGCGGGGCGTTGGCGACCAATGAGCAGTTCTTC. This encodes CSARVVEGGALATNEQFF.

At least ten counts were recorded for this clonotype. The gene calls are TRBV20-1 and TRBJ2-7; D unclear. CDR1 is DFQATT and CDR2 is SNEGSKA in the germline V gene (reference sequence). CDR3 length: 14 amino acids. Trimming removed 6 bases at V and 1 base at J, with 16 bases between. In DNA form, the CDR3 reads TGCAGTGCGGCTGTCCCGAAAGGTTCCTACGAGCAGTACTTC. It encodes CSAAVPKGSYEQYF.

The gene calls are TRBV12-3 or TRBV12-4 and TRBJ1-2; tentative D call: TRBD1 (5 bases). The CDR3 contains 13 residues. Trimming cost V 7 bases and J 2 bases, with 11 bases left between them. The chain's CDR3 is CASTKTANYGYTF. The DNA of the CDR3 is TGTGCCAGCACTAAGACAGCAAACTATGGCTACACCTTC.